This T cell receptor (beta chain) was retrieved from a study of blood T cells in healthy people across ages. Isolating PBMCs gave at least 7 million of these cells per sample. Germline assignment: CDR1 SGHKS and CDR2 YYEKEE (reference sequence). This CDR3 is 9 amino acids long. Then a second PCR, running about 7 to 11 cycles, was carried out with a sample-barcoded 5' primer and a J-beta primer mix. No fewer than 3 million CDR3-containing paired-end reads came from each sample. TCRdb reprocessed the 5' RACE reads with MiXCR, giving one entry per CDR3 protein. The repertoire includes roughly 680,000 distinct CDR3 sequences, under 25% of them detected once, and 3.6% sits in the top ten. Findings of the study overall: In the absence of known donor CMV status, changes in expanded clonotypes were possibly confounded.

The table lists this clonotype with a few counts. The antigen is unknown. At one of its ends the junction is not consistent with the germline gene, which may arise from a read error. The sequence came from a man aged 65 to 79 in good health. Sequencing used blood. V gene TRBV5-5 combines with J gene TRBJ2-5; D is unresolved. The CDR3 reads CATSASADF. For the CDR3, the DNA is TGTGCGACCTCCGCCTCGGCGGACTTC. Combining the CDR3 with reference TRBV5-5 and TRBJ2-5 gives the whole variable domain DAGVTQSPTHLIKTRGQQVTLRCSPISGHKSVSWYQQVLGQGPQFIFQYYEKEERGRGNFPDRFSARQFPNYSSELNVNALLLGDSALYLCATSASADFGPGTRLLVL.